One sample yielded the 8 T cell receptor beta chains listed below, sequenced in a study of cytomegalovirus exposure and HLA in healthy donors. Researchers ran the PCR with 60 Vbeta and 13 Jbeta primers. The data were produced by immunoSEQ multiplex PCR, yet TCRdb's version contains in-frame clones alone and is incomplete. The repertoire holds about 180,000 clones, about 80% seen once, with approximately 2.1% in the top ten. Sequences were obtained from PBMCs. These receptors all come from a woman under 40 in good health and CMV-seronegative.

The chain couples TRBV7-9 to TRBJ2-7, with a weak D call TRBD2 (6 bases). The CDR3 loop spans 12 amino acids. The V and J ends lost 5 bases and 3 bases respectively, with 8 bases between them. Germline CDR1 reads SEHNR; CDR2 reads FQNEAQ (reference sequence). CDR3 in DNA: TGTGCCAGCAGCCTCGGGAGCTACGAGCAGTACTTC. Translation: CASSLGSYEQYF.

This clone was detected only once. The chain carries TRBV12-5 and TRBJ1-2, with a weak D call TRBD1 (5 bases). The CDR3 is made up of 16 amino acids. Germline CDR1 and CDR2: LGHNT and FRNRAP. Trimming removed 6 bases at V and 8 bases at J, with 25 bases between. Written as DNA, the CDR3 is TGTGCTAGTGGGCAGAAACCGGGGCAGGGACTTGAGGGCTACACCTTC. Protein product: CASGQKPGQGLEGYTF. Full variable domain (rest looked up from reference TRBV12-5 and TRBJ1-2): DARVTQTPRHKVTEMGQEVTMRCQPILGHNTVFWYRQTMMQGLELLAYFRNRAPLDDSGMPKDRFSAEMPDATLATLKIQPSEPRDSAVYFCASGQKPGQGLEGYTFGSGTRLTVV.

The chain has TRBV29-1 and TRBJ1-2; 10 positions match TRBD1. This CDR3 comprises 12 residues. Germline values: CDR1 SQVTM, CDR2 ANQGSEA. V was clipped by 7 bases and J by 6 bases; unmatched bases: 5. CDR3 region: CSARTGGDGYTF. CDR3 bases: TGCAGCGCTCGGACAGGGGGTGATGGCTACACCTTC. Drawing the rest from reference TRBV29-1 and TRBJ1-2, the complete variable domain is SAVISQKPSRDICQRGTSLTIQCQVDSQVTMMFWYRQQPGQSLTLIATANQGSEATYESGFVIDKFPISRPNLTFSTLTVSNMSPEDSSIYLCSARTGGDGYTFGSGTRLTVV.

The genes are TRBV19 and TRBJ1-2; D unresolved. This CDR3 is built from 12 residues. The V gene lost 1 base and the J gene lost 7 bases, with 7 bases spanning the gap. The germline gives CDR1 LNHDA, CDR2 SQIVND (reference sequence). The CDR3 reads CASSIGRGGYTF. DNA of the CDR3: TGTGCCAGTAGTATAGGGCGGGGTGGCTACACCTTC.

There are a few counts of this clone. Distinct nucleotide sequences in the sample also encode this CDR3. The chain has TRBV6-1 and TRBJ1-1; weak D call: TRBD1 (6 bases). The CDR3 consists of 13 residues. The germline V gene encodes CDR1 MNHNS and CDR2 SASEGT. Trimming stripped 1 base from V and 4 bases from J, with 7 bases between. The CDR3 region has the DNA TGTGCCAGCAGTGAAGGCAGGGGCACTGAAGCTTTCTTT. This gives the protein CASSEGRGTEAFF.

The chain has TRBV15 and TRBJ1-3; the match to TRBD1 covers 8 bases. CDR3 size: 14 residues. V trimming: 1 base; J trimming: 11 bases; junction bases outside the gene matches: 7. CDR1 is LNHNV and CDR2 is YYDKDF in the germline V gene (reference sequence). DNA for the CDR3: TGTGCCACCAGCAGAGCCAAACAGGGGGATGCCATATATTTT. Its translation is CATSRAKQGDAIYF.

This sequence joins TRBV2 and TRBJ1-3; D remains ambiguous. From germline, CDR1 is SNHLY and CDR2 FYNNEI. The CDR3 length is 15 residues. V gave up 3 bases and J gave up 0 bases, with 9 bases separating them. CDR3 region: CASSETTYSGNTIYF. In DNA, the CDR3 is TGTGCCAGCAGTGAGACGACTTACTCTGGAAACACCATATATTTT.

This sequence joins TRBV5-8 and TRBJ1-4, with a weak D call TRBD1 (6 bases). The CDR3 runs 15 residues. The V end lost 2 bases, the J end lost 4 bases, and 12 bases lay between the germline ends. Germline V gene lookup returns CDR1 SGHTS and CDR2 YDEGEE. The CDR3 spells CASSLAGADNEKLFF. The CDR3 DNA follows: TGTGCCAGCAGCTTAGCAGGGGCCGATAATGAAAAACTGTTTTTT.